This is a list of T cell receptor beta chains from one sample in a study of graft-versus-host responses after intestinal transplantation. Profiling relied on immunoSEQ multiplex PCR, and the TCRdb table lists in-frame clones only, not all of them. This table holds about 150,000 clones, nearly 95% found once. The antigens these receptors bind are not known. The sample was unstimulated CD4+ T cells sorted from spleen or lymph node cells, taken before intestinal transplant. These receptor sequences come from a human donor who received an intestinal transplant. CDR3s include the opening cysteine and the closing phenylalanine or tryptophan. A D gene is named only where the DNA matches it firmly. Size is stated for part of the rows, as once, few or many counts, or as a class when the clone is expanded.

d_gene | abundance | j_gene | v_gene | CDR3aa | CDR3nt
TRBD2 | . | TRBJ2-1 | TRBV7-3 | CASSWGLGGDEQFF | TGTGCCAGCAGCTGGGGACTAGGCGGGGATGAGCAGTTCTTC
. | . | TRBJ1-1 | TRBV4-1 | CASSQGWGRWNTEAFF | TGCGCCAGCAGCCAAGGTTGGGGCCGGTGGAACACTGAAGCTTTCTTT
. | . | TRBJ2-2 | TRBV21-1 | CASRQGPGELFF | TGTGCCAGCAGACAGGGACCCGGGGAGCTGTTTTTT
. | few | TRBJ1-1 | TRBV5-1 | CASSLDRGGMAEAFF | TGCGCCAGCAGCTTGGACAGAGGGGGGATGGCTGAAGCTTTCTTT
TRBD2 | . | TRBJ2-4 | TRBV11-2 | CASSDHPGLAGESPPF | TGTGCCAGCAGCGACCATCCGGGACTAGCGGGAGAGAGCCCACCTTTC
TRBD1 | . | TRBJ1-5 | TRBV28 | CASSPGTGMNYQPQHF | TGTGCCAGCAGTCCCGGGACAGGGATGAACTATCAGCCCCAGCATTTT
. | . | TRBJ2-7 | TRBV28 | CASSFRDLGEQYF | TGTGCCAGCAGTTTTCGGGACTTGGGGGAGCAGTACTTC
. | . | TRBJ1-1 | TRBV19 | CASKSNTEAFF | TGTGCCAGTAAGTCTAACACTGAAGCTTTCTTT
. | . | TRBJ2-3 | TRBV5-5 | CASSLGRGSSTDTQYF | TGTGCCAGCAGCTTGGGAAGGGGCTCCTCAACAGATACGCAGTATTTT
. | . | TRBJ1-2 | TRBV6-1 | CASSELSYGYTF | TGTGCCAGCAGTGAATTGAGCTATGGCTACACCTTC
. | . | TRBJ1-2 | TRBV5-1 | CASSPRTANYGYTF | TGCGCCAGCAGCCCGCGGACAGCTAACTATGGCTACACCTTC
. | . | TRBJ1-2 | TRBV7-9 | CASSLPGAWGYGYTF | TGTGCCAGCAGCTTACCGGGGGCGTGGGGATATGGCTACACCTTC
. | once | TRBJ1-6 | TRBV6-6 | CASSSSGKSPLHF | TGTGCCAGCAGTTCATCTGGGAAATCACCCCTCCACTTT
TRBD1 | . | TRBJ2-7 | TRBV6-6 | CASSYGAGGSYEQYF | TGTGCCAGCAGTTACGGGGCAGGGGGCAGCTACGAGCAGTACTTC
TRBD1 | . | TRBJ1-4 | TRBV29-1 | CSIQGGATNEKLFF | TGCAGTATACAGGGGGGTGCAACTAATGAAAAACTGTTTTTT
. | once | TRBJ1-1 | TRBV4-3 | CASSAEENTEAFF | TGCGCCAGCAGCGCAGAGGAGAACACTGAAGCTTTCTTT
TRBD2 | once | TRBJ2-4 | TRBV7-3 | CASSFRDELADGGAAKNIQYF | TGTGCCAGCAGCTTTAGGGATGAGCTAGCGGACGGTGGGGCAGCCAAAAACATTCAGTACTTC
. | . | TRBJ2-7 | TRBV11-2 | CASSLLGFGSYEQYF | TGTGCCAGCAGCTTGTTGGGTTTCGGGTCCTACGAGCAGTACTTC
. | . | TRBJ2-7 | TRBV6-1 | CASSLQGPSSYEQYF | TGTGCCAGCAGCCTCCAGGGGCCCAGCTCCTACGAGCAGTACTTC
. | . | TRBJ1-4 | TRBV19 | CASSTLRQAGRGEKLFF | TGTGCCAGTAGTACCCTCCGACAGGCGGGAAGAGGTGAAAAACTGTTTTTT
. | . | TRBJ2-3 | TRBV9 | CASSVREVSTDTQYF | TGTGCCAGCAGCGTTCGGGAAGTTAGCACAGATACGCAGTATTTT
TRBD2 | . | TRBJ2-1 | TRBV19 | CASSITLAGFYNEQFF | TGTGCCAGTAGTATTACCCTAGCGGGGTTCTACAATGAGCAGTTCTTC
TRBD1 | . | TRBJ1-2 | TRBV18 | CASAGQGTFGYTF | TGTGCCAGCGCGGGACAGGGGACTTTTGGCTACACCTTC
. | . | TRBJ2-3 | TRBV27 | CASSPLSTDTQYF | TGTGCCAGCAGTCCCCTATCCACAGATACGCAGTATTTT
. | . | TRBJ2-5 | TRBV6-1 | CASRERVEETQYF | TGTGCCAGCAGGGAGCGGGTTGAAGAGACCCAGTACTTC
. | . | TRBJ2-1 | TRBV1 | CTSTTSGRAGNEQFF | TGCACCAGCACCACTAGCGGGAGGGCGGGGAATGAGCAGTTCTTC
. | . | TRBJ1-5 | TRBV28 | CASSIPNQPQHF | TGTGCCAGCAGTATTCCCAATCAGCCCCAGCATTTT
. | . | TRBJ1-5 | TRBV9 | CASGVNQPQHF | TGTGCCAGCGGAGTTAATCAGCCCCAGCATTTT
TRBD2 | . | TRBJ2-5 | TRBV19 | CASRLAGLPETQYF | TGTGCCAGTAGACTAGCGGGATTACCGGAGACCCAGTACTTC
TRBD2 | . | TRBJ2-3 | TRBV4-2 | CASSQVGLGSTDTQYF | TGTGCCAGCAGCCAAGTCGGACTAGGGAGCACAGATACGCAGTATTTT
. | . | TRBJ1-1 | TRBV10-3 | CAISEGTEAFF | TGTGCCATCAGTGAGGGAACTGAAGCTTTCTTT
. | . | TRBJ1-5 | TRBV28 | CASSPKGQLWGIYSNQPQHF | TGTGCCAGCAGTCCTAAGGGTCAGTTGTGGGGGATCTATAGCAATCAGCCCCAGCATTTT
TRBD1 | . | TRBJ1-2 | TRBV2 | CASRGRDRGRNYGYTF | TGTGCCAGCAGGGGCCGGGACAGGGGGCGAAACTATGGCTACACCTTC
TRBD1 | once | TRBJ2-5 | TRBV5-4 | CASSPGQPQETQYF | TGTGCCAGCAGCCCGGGACAGCCTCAAGAGACCCAGTACTTC
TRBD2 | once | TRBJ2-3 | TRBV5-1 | CASRVGRTSGYSTDTQYF | TGCGCCAGCAGAGTTGGACGGACTAGCGGGTATAGCACAGATACGCAGTATTTT
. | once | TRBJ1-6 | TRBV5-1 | CASSQTVKDSPLHF | TGCGCCAGCAGCCAGACAGTTAAGGATTCACCCCTCCACTTT
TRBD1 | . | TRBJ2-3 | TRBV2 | CASSRGQGKDTQYF | TGTGCCAGCAGTAGGGGGCAGGGGAAAGATACGCAGTATTTT
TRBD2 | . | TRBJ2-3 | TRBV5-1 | CASSPGTSGSGDTQYF | TGCGCCAGCAGCCCCGGGACTAGCGGGAGTGGCGATACGCAGTATTTT
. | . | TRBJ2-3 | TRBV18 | CASSPPVTDTQYF | TGTGCCAGCTCACCTCCGGTCACAGATACGCAGTATTTT
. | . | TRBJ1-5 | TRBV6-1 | CASSETGNGGNQPQHF | TGTGCCAGCAGTGAGACCGGCAACGGGGGCAATCAGCCCCAGCATTTT
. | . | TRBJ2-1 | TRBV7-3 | CASSLTSFGVNEQFF | TGTGCCAGCAGCTTAACTAGCTTCGGTGTCAATGAGCAGTTCTTC
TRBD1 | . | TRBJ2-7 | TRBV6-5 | CASKGDRGRLEQYF | TGTGCCAGCAAAGGGGACAGGGGCAGGCTCGAGCAGTACTTC
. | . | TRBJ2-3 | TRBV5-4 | CASSLRPDTQYF | TGTGCCAGCAGCTTACGGCCAGATACGCAGTATTTT
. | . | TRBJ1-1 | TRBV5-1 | CASSLGGATWEVAFF | TGCGCCAGCAGCTTAGGGGGAGCAACCTGGGAAGTAGCTTTCTTT
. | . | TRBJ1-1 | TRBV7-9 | CASSLGAGPEAFF | TGTGCCAGCAGCTTAGGGGCAGGGCCTGAAGCTTTCTTT
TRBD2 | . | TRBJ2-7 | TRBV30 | CAWREGPYEQYF | TGTGCCTGGCGGGAGGGCCCCTACGAGCAGTACTTC
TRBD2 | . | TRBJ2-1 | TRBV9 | CASSPSGTSGRVIEQFF | TGTGCCAGCAGCCCTTCCGGGACTAGCGGGAGGGTAATTGAGCAGTTCTTC
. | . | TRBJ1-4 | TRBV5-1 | CASSLGTSNEKLFF | TGCGCCAGCAGCCTAGGGACATCAAATGAAAAACTGTTTTTT
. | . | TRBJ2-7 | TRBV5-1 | CASSLDRPVISYEQYF | TGCGCCAGCAGCTTGGACAGGCCCGTAATCTCCTACGAGCAGTACTTC
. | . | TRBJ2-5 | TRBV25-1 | CASSELSEGETQYF | TGTGCCAGCAGTGAATTGTCGGAGGGAGAGACCCAGTACTTC
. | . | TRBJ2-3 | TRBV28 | CASSLLATVPTDTQYF | TGTGCCAGCAGTTTATTGGCAACAGTCCCCACAGATACGCAGTATTTT
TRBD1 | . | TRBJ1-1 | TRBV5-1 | CASSLPKGQDGANTEAFF | TGCGCCAGCAGCCTCCCAAAGGGACAGGACGGAGCGAACACTGAAGCTTTCTTT
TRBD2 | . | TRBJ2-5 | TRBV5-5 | CASSRTSGRETQYF | TGTGCCAGCAGCCGAACTAGCGGGAGAGAGACCCAGTACTTC
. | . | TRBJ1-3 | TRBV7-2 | CASSLARVSGNTIYF | TGTGCCAGCAGCTTAGCCCGGGTGTCTGGAAACACCATATATTTT
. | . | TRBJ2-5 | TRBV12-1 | CASSFTGTGGETQYF | TGTGCCAGCAGCTTTACAGGGACGGGCGGAGAGACCCAGTACTTC
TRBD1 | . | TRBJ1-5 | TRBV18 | CASSSTGGATNQPQHF | TGTGCCAGCTCATCCACAGGGGGCGCTACCAATCAGCCCCAGCATTTT